This TCR beta chain originates from a study of immune cell composition in non-small cell lung cancer. The study's findings and limits: Clones >0.5% enriched in tumour were rarer in adenocarcinoma (roughly 33%) than squamous (approximately 80%). Lung adenocarcinomas had lower top 10 clone scores and clonality than squamous tumours.

The CDR3 runs to 15 residues. Trimming shortened V by 2 bases and J by 3 bases, and 16 bases separated the two germline ends. The germline gives CDR1 GTSNPN, CDR2 SVGIG (reference sequence). As regards this clone: No antigen is known for it.

Template was genomic DNA from frozen, unsorted single-cell suspensions. TCRdb's copy holds only in-frame clones and misses some; the assay was immunoSEQ multiplex PCR. The sample lists roughly 15,000 clones; more than 65% were seen once. The sample was lung tumor tissue. The source is a human donor with non-small cell lung cancer. The rearrangement joins TRBV30 to TRBJ1-2, with a weak D call TRBD1 (5 bases). The CDR3 nucleotides are TGTGCCTGGAGTTTTCCAGGGCACCCGTACTATGGCTACACCTTC. Translation gives CAWSFPGHPYYGYTF. Combining the CDR3 with reference TRBV30 and TRBJ1-2 gives the whole variable domain SQTIHQWPATLVQPVGSPLSLECTVEGTSNPNLYWYRQAAGRGLQLLFYSVGIGQISSEVPQNLSASRPQDRQFILSSKKLLLSDSGFYLCAWSFPGHPYYGYTFGSGTRLTVV.